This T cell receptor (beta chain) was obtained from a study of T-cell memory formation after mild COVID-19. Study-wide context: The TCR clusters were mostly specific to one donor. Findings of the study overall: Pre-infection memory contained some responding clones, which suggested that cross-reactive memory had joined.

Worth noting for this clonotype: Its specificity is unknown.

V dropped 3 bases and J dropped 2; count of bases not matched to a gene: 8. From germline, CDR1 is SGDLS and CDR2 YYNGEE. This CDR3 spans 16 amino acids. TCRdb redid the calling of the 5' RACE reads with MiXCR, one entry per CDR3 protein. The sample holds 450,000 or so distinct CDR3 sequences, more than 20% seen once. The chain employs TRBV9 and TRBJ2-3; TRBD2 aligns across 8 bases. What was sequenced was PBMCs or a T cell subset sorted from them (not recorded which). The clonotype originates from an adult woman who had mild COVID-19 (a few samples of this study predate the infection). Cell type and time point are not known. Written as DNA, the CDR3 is TGTGCCAGCAGCGGGGGCGAGCGGGGGACCACAGATACGCAGTATTTT. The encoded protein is CASSGGERGTTDTQYF.